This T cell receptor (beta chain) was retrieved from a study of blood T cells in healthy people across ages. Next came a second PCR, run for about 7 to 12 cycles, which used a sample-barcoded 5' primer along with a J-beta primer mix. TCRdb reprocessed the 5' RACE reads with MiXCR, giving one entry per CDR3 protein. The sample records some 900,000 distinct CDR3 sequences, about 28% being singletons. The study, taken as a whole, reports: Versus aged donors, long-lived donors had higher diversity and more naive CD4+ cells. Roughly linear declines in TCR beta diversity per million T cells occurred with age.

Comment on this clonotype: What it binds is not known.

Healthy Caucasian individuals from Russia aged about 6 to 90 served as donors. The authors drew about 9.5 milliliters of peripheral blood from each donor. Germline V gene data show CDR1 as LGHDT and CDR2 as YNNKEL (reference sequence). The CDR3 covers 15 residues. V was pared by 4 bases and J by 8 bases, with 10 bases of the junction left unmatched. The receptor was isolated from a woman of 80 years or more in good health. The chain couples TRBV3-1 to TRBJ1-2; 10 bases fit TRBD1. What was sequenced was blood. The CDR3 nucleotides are TGTGCCAGCAGCCCTAGCCTTGGGACAGGGGTAGGCTACACCTTC. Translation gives CASSPSLGTGVGYTF.